This T cell receptor (beta chain) is drawn from a study of beta chain features in type 1 diabetes (dated by TCRdb to 2017 to 2018). Regarding the study in general: Mean age, gender distribution, total cell number and subset yield were not different between patients and healthy donors. A total of around 110,000,000 sorted cells were examined across all samples, and a strong correlation was observed between cell number per subset and RNA yield. Whereas all 30 or so donors provided naive and central memory subsets, regulatory and stem cell-like memory subsets were isolated from just 8 patients and roughly eight healthy donors. In the study, TCRB repertoires of sorted circulating CD4+ T cell subsets from recently diagnosed type 1 diabetes patients were compared with those of matched healthy donors.

The High Capacity cDNA Reverse Transcription Kit was used to reverse transcribe all of the isolated RNA, meaning that expressed TCRB transcripts were what got sequenced. Naive, central memory and regulatory T cell samples underwent deep immunoSEQ sequencing, averaging about 3.3 million total reads per sample. Sorted cells were lysed in RLT buffer, and RNA was extracted using DNase-treated RNeasy Micro or Mini kits according to cell number. Each cell subset was processed separately to prevent cross-contamination, with patient and healthy donor samples processed together. TCRB sequences were amplified from cDNA with the immunoSEQ multiplex PCR, producing 87-bp fragments spanning the CDR3 region. Sequencing of the amplicons was done on the Illumina HiSeq platform. In the authors' own workflow: Synthetic template baselines were used to correct PCR bias computationally, reads within Hamming distance 2 were collapsed together, and singletons that could not be merged were discarded. Reads were aligned against IMGT to assign V, D and J genes, CDR3 length and insertions or deletions at six rearrangement sites. Within each subset, clonotype counts were normalized to sorted cell number, after which true diversity and Gini coefficients were computed with the tcR R package. The overlap coefficient, calculated on TCRB nucleotide sequences, was used to measure repertoire sharing. TCRdb's version of the immuneACCESS table is confined to in-frame rearrangements and falls short of the full clone set. An unresolved V gene accounts for under half of the shortfall where checked; the remainder is of unknown origin. D and trimming come from the DNA, and the V and J calls and clone size come from that table. Across this sample there are about 150,000 clones, with around an eighth seen only once. The top ten constitute approximately 1.3% of the sample.

Ends trimmed: V by 4 bases, J by 5 bases; bases unmatched to a gene: 7. The CDR3 measures 16 amino acids from cysteine to phenylalanine. The sequence is cut down to CDR3 DNA, 48 bases in frame from base 1. Via the germline V gene, CDR1 is SGHRS and CDR2 YFSETQ. Each donor gave one peripheral blood draw, roughly 0.11 L on average, collected into heparinised tubes. A BD FACSAria II and a panel including CD45RO, CCR7, CD25, CD127, CD95 and CD27 were used to sort naive, central memory, regulatory and stem cell-like memory CD4+ T cells. A purity above 95% was achieved for all sorted populations. Right away, PBMCs were isolated by Lymphoprep density gradient centrifugation and were stained directly, with no culture step. So that batch effects would be minimized, each experiment stained and sorted samples in pairs, pairing one healthy donor with one patient. On this clone itself: Its cognate antigen has yet to be identified. Per-nucleotide qualities are absent, and no much larger clonotype sits a single base away.

Study-wide findings and limitations: Naive, central memory and regulatory TCRB repertoires appeared to be more similar among patients than among healthy donors. Because the HLA sub-analyses included only small numbers of individuals, any influence of HLA type on TCRB rearrangement was left unresolved. At VDJ recombination sites, patients with type 1 diabetes made fewer insertions and deleted more nucleotides, a pattern implying thymic rearrangement abnormalities. A moderate but significant shortening of TCRB CDR3 length was observed in type 1 diabetes patients in all four CD4+ subsets. Because cDNA was sequenced instead of genomic DNA, activated cells with high expression could be over-represented, although the groups did not differ in activation or CD3 levels. Shorter templates might be favored by PCR, yet because patient and control samples were amplified and corrected together, any such skew would affect both groups equally.

The V gene is TRBV5-1 and the J gene is TRBJ2-7; 15 central bases correspond to TRBD2. The clonotype was recovered from a young man with type 1 diabetes. The sequencing input was central memory CD4+ T cells from blood. The DNA sequence is given as TGCGCCAGCAGCCCACGGACTAGCGGGGGGGCCCACGAGCAGTACTTC. This is translated as CASSPRTSGGAHEQYF. The CDR3 plus the reference TRBV5-1 and TRBJ2-7 genes for the other parts give the full variable domain: KAGVTQTPRYLIKTRGQQVTLSCSPISGHRSVSWYQQTPGQGLQFLFEYFSETQRNKGNFPGRFSGRQFSNSRSEMNVSTLELGDSALYLCASSPRTSGGAHEQYFGPGTRLTVT.